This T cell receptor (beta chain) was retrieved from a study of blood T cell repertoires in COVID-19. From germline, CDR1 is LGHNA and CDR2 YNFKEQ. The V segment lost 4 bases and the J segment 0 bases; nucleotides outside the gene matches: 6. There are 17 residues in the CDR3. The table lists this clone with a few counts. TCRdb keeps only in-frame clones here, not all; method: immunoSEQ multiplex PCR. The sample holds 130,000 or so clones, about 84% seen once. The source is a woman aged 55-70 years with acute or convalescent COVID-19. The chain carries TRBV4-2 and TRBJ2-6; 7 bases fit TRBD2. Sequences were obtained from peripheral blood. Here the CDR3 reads CASSPRGVASGANVLTF. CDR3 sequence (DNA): TGTGCCAGCAGCCCCCGGGGGGTTGCCTCTGGGGCCAACGTCCTGACTTTC.